The 20 T cell receptor beta chains below all came from one sample that was sequenced in a study of T cells in Graves' hyperthyroidism and ophthalmopathy. Template material for amplifying TCR beta CDR3 regions consisted of RNA transcripts. HTBI primers were employed in a first-round RT-PCR of the TCR CDR3. From the multiplex PCR reads, TCRdb called clonotypes with MiXCR, one entry per CDR3 protein. Found here are fewer than 450,000 distinct CDR3 sequences, 11% to 15% of them singletons; the top ten hold around 27%. The source material was blood. The origin of the receptors is a man in his forties or fifties with Graves' ophthalmopathy.

This clonotype appeared many times. The gene calls are TRBV6-1 and TRBJ1-5; D remains ambiguous. V lost 1 base and J lost 3, with 4 bases in between. CDR1 and CDR2 (germline): MNHNS, SASEGT. The length of the CDR3 is 13 residues. CDR3 DNA: TGTGCCAGCAGTGAAGAGCCCAATCAGCCCCAGCATTTT. Amino acid sequence: CASSEEPNQPQHF.

This clonotype was observed many times. V gene TRBV30 combines with J gene TRBJ1-5, with 7 bases lining up with TRBD1. The CDR3 is made up of 15 amino acids. Germline CDR1 reads GTSNPN; CDR2 reads SVGIG (reference sequence). J was trimmed by 1 base and V by 0 bases; bases with no gene match: 3. The CDR3 DNA follows: TGTGCCTGGAGTGTGGGGACAGTAAGCAATCAGCCCCAGCATTTT. It yields the protein CAWSVGTVSNQPQHF.

This CDR3 reads CASESRVFRVPSSYEQYF. Written as DNA, the CDR3 is TGTGCCAGTGAGAGCCGCGTTTTCAGGGTCCCAAGCTCCTACGAGCAGTACTTC. The gene calls are TRBV25-1 and TRBJ2-7, with a possible D match to TRBD1 (5 bases). The V gene's germline CDR1 is MGHDK and CDR2 SYGVNS. This CDR3 spans 18 amino acids. V lost 9 bases and J 0 bases, leaving 27 bases between the germline ends.

This clonotype has at least ten counts. The V call is TRBV30, the J call TRBJ2-3; perhaps TRBD1 as D (6 bases). Germline CDR1 and CDR2: GTSNPN and SVGIG (reference sequence). Trimming took 0 bases from V and 5 from J, leaving 15 bases between them. The CDR3 is 15 residues long. In DNA form, the CDR3 reads TGTGCCTGGAGTGTGGGGAACAGGGTCGTAGATACGCAGTATTTT. This gives the protein CAWSVGNRVVDTQYF.

This clonotype was counted only a few times. Germline and junction disagree at one end, which may indicate a read error. J is TRBJ2-3 and V is TRBV7-7; D remains unclear. CDR1 is SSHAT and CDR2 is FNYEAQ in the germline V gene (reference sequence). CDR3 size: 15 residues. CDR3 sequence reads: CASSLTGMGTDTQYF. The CDR3 DNA is TGTGCTAGCAGCTTAACGGGTATGGGCACAGATACGCAGTATTTT.

With respect to this clonotype: This may stem from a read error, because a much larger clone lies one nucleotide away. The chain links TRBV2 to TRBJ2-1; TRBD1 is a possible D gene (7 bases). The V gene's germline CDR1 is SNHLY and CDR2 FYNNEI. The CDR3 extends over 13 amino acids. CDR3 bases: TGTGCCGGCAGGGGGGACTTATCCCGTGAGCAGTTCTTC. It encodes CAGRGDLSREQFF. The whole variable domain, filled in from reference TRBV2 and TRBJ2-1, reads EPEVTQTPSHQVTQMGQEVILRCVPISNHLYFYWYRQILGQKVEFLVSFYNNEISEKSEIFDDQFSVERPDGSNFTLKIRSTKLEDSAMYFCAGRGDLSREQFFGPGTRLTVL.

This clonotype was detected many times. The chain carries TRBV29-1 and TRBJ2-7; 8 bases line up with TRBD1. V lost 4 bases to trimming and J lost 7 bases; unmatched junction nucleotides: 6. The CDR3 is 12 residues long. Germline CDR1 reads SQVTM; CDR2 reads ANQGSEA. CDR3 region: CSVGQGAGEQYF. In DNA form, the CDR3 reads TGCAGCGTTGGGCAGGGGGCGGGGGAGCAGTACTTC.

There are many counts of this clonotype. The rearrangement joins TRBV5-1 to TRBJ2-1; 9 bases agree with TRBD2. The germline CDR1 and CDR2 sequences are SGHRS and YFSETQ. Losses at the gene ends were 0 bases for V and 7 bases for J; bases not matched to a gene: 8. This CDR3 region has 16 residues. As DNA, the CDR3 is TGCGCCAGCAGCTTGGCCTTGGGTAGCGGGAGTAATGAGCAGTTCTTC. Encoded protein: CASSLALGSGSNEQFF.

This clonotype was seen more than once but under ten times. The rearrangement uses TRBV12-3 or TRBV12-4 and TRBJ1-2; the D is unclear. The germline V and J ends were trimmed by 5 bases and 4 bases, with 8 bases remaining between them. This CDR3 spans 12 amino acids. Here the CDR3 DNA reads TGTGCCAGCAGTAGCGGGAGCTATGGCTACACCTTC. Translation: CASSSGSYGYTF.

This clonotype has at least ten counts. The genes are TRBV12-3 or TRBV12-4 and TRBJ2-5; 8 positions agree with TRBD1. Trimming took 4 bases from V and 5 from J; bases not matched to a gene: 9. The CDR3 sequence is 15 residues long. Here the CDR3 reads CASSSWTGSGETQYF. The CDR3 DNA reads TGTGCCAGCAGTTCGTGGACAGGGTCGGGCGAGACCCAGTACTTC.

This clonotype was seen many times. This chain uses TRBV10-2 with TRBJ2-3; TRBD1 aligns across 7 bases. CDR1 and CDR2 (germline): WSHSY, SAAADI. This CDR3 spans 15 amino acids. V trimming: 8 bases; J trimming: 4 bases; junction bases outside the gene matches: 12. The CDR3: CASQPTTGSADTQYF. In DNA form, the CDR3 reads TGCGCCAGCCAACCAACGACAGGGAGCGCAGATACGCAGTATTTT.

On this clonotype: A much more abundant neighbour one base away suggests this may be a read error. The chain carries TRBV10-3 and TRBJ2-7; 7 bases agree with TRBD2. CDR3 length: 13 amino acids. Germline CDR1 is ENHRY and CDR2 is SYGVKD. The V and J ends lost 8 bases and 5 bases, in that order; junction bases with no gene match: 9. The CDR3 region has the DNA TGTGCCATCGCTGAGGGGAGGGCCGACGAGCAGTACGTC. Its protein product is CAIAEGRADEQYV.

A few counts support this clonotype. The rearrangement uses TRBV5-4 and TRBJ2-3; the D is unclear. Germline CDR1 reads SGHNT; CDR2 reads YYREEE (reference sequence). The CDR3 is 15 residues long. V was cut by 0 bases and J by 3 bases, with 11 bases left in between. CDR3 region: CASSLEPFTTDTQYF. The DNA of the CDR3 is TGTGCCAGCAGCTTGGAGCCCTTCACTACAGATACGCAGTATTTT.

There are many counts of this clonotype. The rearrangement links TRBV20-1 to TRBJ2-3; TRBD2 matches at 16 bases. Germline V gene sequence: CDR1 DFQATT, CDR2 SNEGSKA (reference sequence). V dropped 6 bases and J dropped 4; count of bases not matched to a gene: 4. The length of the CDR3 is 15 residues. CDR3 region: CSAGTSGRAADTQYF. The CDR3 nucleotides read TGCAGTGCGGGGACTAGCGGGAGGGCGGCAGATACGCAGTATTTT.

This chain joins TRBV20-1 and TRBJ2-1; 7 bases match TRBD2. CDR3 size: 15 residues. Germline assignment: CDR1 DFQATT and CDR2 SNEGSKA (reference sequence). V was pared by 7 bases and J by 4 bases, with 13 bases of the junction left unmatched. The CDR3 sequence is CSGQLALRLYNEQFF. The CDR3 DNA reads TGCAGTGGACAACTAGCGCTAAGGTTATACAATGAGCAGTTCTTC.

The rearrangement joins TRBV12-3 or TRBV12-4 to TRBJ2-5; 7 bases match TRBD1. V was clipped by 6 bases and J by 4 bases; unmatched bases: 14. This CDR3 is built from 16 residues. The CDR3, as DNA: TGTGCCAGCAGCTTTAGGCGAGAAAGGGGGCTAGAGACCCAGTACTTC. It translates to CASSFRRERGLETQYF.

This clonotype showed up just a few times. This rearrangement joins TRBV10-3 to TRBJ2-3; TRBD2 might be the D (6 bases). CDR3 length: 16 amino acids. The V gene lost 6 bases and the J gene lost 1 base, with 17 bases spanning the gap. The germline CDR1 and CDR2 sequences are ENHRY and SYGVKD. CDR3 nucleotide sequence: TGTGCCATCAGGGATCTAGCGAACGGGGGCACAGATACGCAGTATTTT. Translation: CAIRDLANGGTDTQYF.

V and J are TRBV29-1 and TRBJ1-4; TRBD1 might be the D (6 bases). The CDR3 runs 12 residues. Germline-derived CDR1 and CDR2 are SQVTM and ANQGSEA. V was trimmed by 7 bases and J by 8 bases, leaving 14 bases between them. This CDR3 reads CSARGGAEKLFF. In nucleotides, the CDR3 is TGCAGCGCCCGGGGGGGGGCGGAAAAACTGTTTTTT.

This clonotype was detected many times. The chain combines TRBV12-3 or TRBV12-4 with TRBJ2-3; D might be TRBD1 (5 bases). Trimming took 2 bases from V and 5 from J, leaving 14 bases between them. The CDR3 contains 15 residues. The CDR3 spells CASSLQGGILDTQYF. Here the CDR3 DNA reads TGTGCCAGCAGTTTACAGGGTGGGATCTTAGATACGCAGTATTTT.

The CDR3 region is CAISEGLANYNEQFF. The CDR3 coding sequence is TGTGCCATCAGTGAAGGACTAGCCAATTACAATGAGCAGTTCTTC. The chain couples TRBV10-3 to TRBJ2-1; 8 bases are shared with TRBD2. Looked up from germline, CDR1 is ENHRY and CDR2 is SYGVKD. The CDR3 totals 15 residues. V dropped 3 bases and J dropped 4; count of bases not matched to a gene: 5.